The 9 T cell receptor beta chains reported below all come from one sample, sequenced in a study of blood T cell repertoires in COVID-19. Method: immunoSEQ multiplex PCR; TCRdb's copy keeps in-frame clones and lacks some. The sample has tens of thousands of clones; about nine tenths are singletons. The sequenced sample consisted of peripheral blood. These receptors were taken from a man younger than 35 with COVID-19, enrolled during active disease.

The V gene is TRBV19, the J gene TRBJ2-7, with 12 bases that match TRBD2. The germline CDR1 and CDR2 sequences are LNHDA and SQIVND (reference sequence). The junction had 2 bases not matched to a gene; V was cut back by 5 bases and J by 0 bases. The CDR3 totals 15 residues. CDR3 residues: CASSVTSGSSYEQYF. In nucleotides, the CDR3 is TGTGCCAGTAGTGTGACTAGCGGGAGCTCCTACGAGCAGTACTTC.

The CDR3, as DNA: TGTGCCAGCTCACCACTTTGGGCAGGGGCCTACGAGCAGTACTTC. It is translated as CASSPLWAGAYEQYF. The V call is TRBV18, the J call TRBJ2-7; the D gene is possibly TRBD1 (6 bases). The germline gives CDR1 KGHSH, CDR2 LQKENI. The germline V and J ends were trimmed by 1 base and 2 bases, with 12 bases remaining between them. This CDR3 region has 15 residues.

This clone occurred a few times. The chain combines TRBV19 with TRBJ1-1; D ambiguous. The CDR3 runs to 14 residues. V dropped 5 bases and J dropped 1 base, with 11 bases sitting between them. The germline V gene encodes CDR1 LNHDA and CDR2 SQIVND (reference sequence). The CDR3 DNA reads TGTGCCAGTAGTTGGCGGGGTCAGAACACTGAAGCTTTCTTT. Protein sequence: CASSWRGQNTEAFF.

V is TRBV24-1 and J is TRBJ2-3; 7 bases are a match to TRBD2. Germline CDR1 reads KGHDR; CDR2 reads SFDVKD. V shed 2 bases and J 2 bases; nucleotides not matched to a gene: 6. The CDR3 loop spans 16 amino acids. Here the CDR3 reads CATSDSASGNTDTQYF. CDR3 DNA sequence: TGTGCCACCAGTGATTCTGCTAGCGGAAACACAGATACGCAGTATTTT.

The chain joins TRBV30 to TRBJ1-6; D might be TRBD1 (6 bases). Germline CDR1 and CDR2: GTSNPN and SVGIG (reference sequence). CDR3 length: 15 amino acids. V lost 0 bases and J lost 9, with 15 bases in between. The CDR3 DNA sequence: TGTGCCTGGAGTGTCGATGCAGGGGTTCGTTCACCCCTCCACTTT. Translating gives CAWSVDAGVRSPLHF.

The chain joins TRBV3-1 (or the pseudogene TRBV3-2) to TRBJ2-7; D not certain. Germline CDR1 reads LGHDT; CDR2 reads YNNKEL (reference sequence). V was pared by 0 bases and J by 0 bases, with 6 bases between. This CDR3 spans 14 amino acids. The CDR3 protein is CASSQDASSYEQYF. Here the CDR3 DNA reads TGTGCCAGCAGCCAAGATGCCAGCTCCTACGAGCAGTACTTC.

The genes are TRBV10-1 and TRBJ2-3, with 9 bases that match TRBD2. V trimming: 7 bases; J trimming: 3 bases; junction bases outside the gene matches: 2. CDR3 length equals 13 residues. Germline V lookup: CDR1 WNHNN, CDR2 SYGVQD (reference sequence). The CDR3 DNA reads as TGCGCCAGCAAAGCGGGAGGTACAGATACGCAGTATTTT. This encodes CASKAGGTDTQYF.

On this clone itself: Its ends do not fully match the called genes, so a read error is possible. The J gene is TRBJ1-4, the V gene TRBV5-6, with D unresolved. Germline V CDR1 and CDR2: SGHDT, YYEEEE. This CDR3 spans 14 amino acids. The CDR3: CASSFGSSNEKLLF. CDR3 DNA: TGTGCCAGCAGCTTTGGGAGTTCTAATGAAAAACTGCTTTTT.

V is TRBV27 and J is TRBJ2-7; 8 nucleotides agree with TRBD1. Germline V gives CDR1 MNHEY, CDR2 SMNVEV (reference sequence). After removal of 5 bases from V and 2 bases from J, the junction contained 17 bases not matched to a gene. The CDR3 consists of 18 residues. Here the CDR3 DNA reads TGTGCCAGCAGTCCTTCCCCCGTCGGACAGGGCTTTACCTACGAGCAGTACTTC. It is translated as CASSPSPVGQGFTYEQYF.